A selection of T cell receptor beta chains follows, all from one sample in a study of T-cell memory formation after mild COVID-19. Using its own MiXCR run on the 5' RACE reads, TCRdb lists one record per CDR3 protein. The sample has about 170,000 distinct CDR3 sequences; over 10% are singletons. The sample consisted of PBMCs or a T cell subset sorted from them (not recorded which). These receptors all stem from a man aged 18 to 29 who had mild COVID-19 (a few samples of this study predate the infection). Cell type and time point are not known. Each CDR3 is given with its conserved first and last residue. The D gene is left open where the match is weak. Rows may omit the clone size; those that give it use once, few, many or a size class.

j_call: TRBJ1-6
v_call: TRBV5-4
clone_size: .
d_call: .
cdr3_aa: CASSLEGVNSPLHF
cdr3_nt: TGTGCCAGCAGCTTGGAGGGGGTGAATTCACCCCTCCACTTT

j_call: TRBJ2-1
v_call: TRBV2
clone_size: .
d_call: .
cdr3_aa: CASSENLGEQFF
cdr3_nt: TGTGCCAGCAGTGAAAACCTCGGTGAGCAGTTCTTC

j_call: TRBJ1-2
v_call: TRBV7-9
clone_size: many
d_call: .
cdr3_aa: CASSQNLRGIYGYTF
cdr3_nt: TGTGCCAGCAGCCAAAACCTCAGGGGTATCTATGGCTACACCTTC

j_call: TRBJ2-7
v_call: TRBV7-6
clone_size: few
d_call: .
cdr3_aa: CASSFLPRGEQYF
cdr3_nt: TGTGCCAGCAGCTTTCTTCCTCGTGGCGAGCAGTACTTC

j_call: TRBJ1-4
v_call: TRBV18
clone_size: few
d_call: .
cdr3_aa: CASSPSLTDEKLFF
cdr3_nt: TGTGCCAGCTCACCATCGTTGACAGATGAAAAACTGTTTTTT

j_call: TRBJ2-7
v_call: TRBV27
clone_size: .
d_call: TRBD1
cdr3_aa: CASTTLTGGREQYF
cdr3_nt: TGTGCCAGCACTACATTGACAGGGGGGCGCGAGCAGTACTTC

j_call: TRBJ2-3
v_call: TRBV29-1
clone_size: .
d_call: .
cdr3_aa: CSVGGLRDTQYF
cdr3_nt: TGCAGCGTTGGGGGGCTGAGAGATACGCAGTATTTT

j_call: TRBJ2-1
v_call: TRBV27
clone_size: .
d_call: .
cdr3_aa: CASSDRDWAPYNEQFF
cdr3_nt: TGTGCCAGCAGCGACCGGGACTGGGCCCCCTACAATGAGCAGTTCTTC

j_call: TRBJ2-7
v_call: TRBV7-2
clone_size: many
d_call: TRBD1
cdr3_aa: CASSLSGTGIPYEQYF
cdr3_nt: TGTGCCAGCAGCTTAAGTGGGACAGGGATCCCCTACGAGCAGTACTTC

j_call: TRBJ1-2
v_call: TRBV6-6
clone_size: .
d_call: .
cdr3_aa: CASSFTGDRQGYTF
cdr3_nt: TGTGCCAGCAGTTTCACAGGAGATCGTCAGGGCTACACCTTC

j_call: TRBJ1-1
v_call: TRBV7-2
clone_size: few
d_call: .
cdr3_aa: CASSWGGGANTEAFF
cdr3_nt: TGTGCCAGCAGCTGGGGAGGGGGTGCCAACACTGAAGCTTTCTTT

j_call: TRBJ1-5
v_call: TRBV5-1
clone_size: many
d_call: .
cdr3_aa: CASSPDPGPNQPQHF
cdr3_nt: TGCGCCAGCAGCCCCGACCCAGGTCCTAATCAGCCCCAGCATTTT

j_call: TRBJ2-3
v_call: TRBV24-1
clone_size: few
d_call: .
cdr3_aa: CATSEKATDTQYF
cdr3_nt: TGTGCCACCAGTGAAAAGGCCACAGATACGCAGTATTTT

j_call: TRBJ2-2
v_call: TRBV4-3
clone_size: few
d_call: .
cdr3_aa: CASSLAERAGELFF
cdr3_nt: TGCGCCAGCAGCCTGGCCGAGCGGGCCGGGGAGCTGTTTTTT

j_call: TRBJ1-5
v_call: TRBV12-3/TRBV12-4
clone_size: .
d_call: .
cdr3_aa: CASSFFQSSNQPQHF
cdr3_nt: TGTGCCAGCAGTTTTTTCCAGTCTAGCAATCAGCCCCAGCATTTT

j_call: TRBJ2-7
v_call: TRBV5-5
clone_size: few
d_call: TRBD1
cdr3_aa: CASSLDPGQGGYEQYF
cdr3_nt: TGTGCCAGCAGCTTGGACCCCGGACAGGGAGGCTACGAGCAGTACTTC

j_call: TRBJ1-2
v_call: TRBV19
clone_size: few
d_call: .
cdr3_aa: CASSIKARGYTF
cdr3_nt: TGTGCCAGTAGTATAAAAGCTCGCGGCTACACCTTC

j_call: TRBJ2-1
v_call: TRBV2
clone_size: .
d_call: TRBD2
cdr3_aa: CASTRGGNEQFF
cdr3_nt: TGTGCCAGCACCCGGGGGGGCAATGAGCAGTTCTTC

j_call: TRBJ1-2
v_call: TRBV7-9
clone_size: .
d_call: TRBD1
cdr3_aa: CASSWDSSYGYTF
cdr3_nt: TGTGCCAGCAGTTGGGACAGTTCCTATGGCTACACCTTC

j_call: TRBJ2-5
v_call: TRBV5-1
clone_size: few
d_call: .
cdr3_aa: CASSLVGGQQETQYF
cdr3_nt: TGCGCCAGCAGCTTGGTCGGGGGACAGCAGGAGACCCAGTACTTC

j_call: TRBJ1-1
v_call: TRBV6-5
clone_size: .
d_call: TRBD1
cdr3_aa: CASSQPGDRAYTEAFF
cdr3_nt: TGTGCCAGCAGCCAACCCGGGGACAGGGCTTACACTGAAGCTTTCTTT

j_call: TRBJ2-3
v_call: TRBV14
clone_size: few
d_call: TRBD2
cdr3_aa: CASSSQRGVTDTQYF
cdr3_nt: TGTGCCAGCAGCTCCCAGCGGGGAGTCACAGATACGCAGTATTTT

j_call: TRBJ1-3
v_call: TRBV9
clone_size: .
d_call: .
cdr3_aa: CASSSHTGPSGNTIYF
cdr3_nt: TGTGCCAGCAGCTCACATACGGGACCCTCTGGAAACACCATATATTTT

j_call: TRBJ2-3
v_call: TRBV5-1
clone_size: many
d_call: TRBD1
cdr3_aa: CASSLARTGVDTQYF
cdr3_nt: TGCGCCAGCAGCTTAGCCCGGACAGGGGTAGATACGCAGTATTTT

j_call: TRBJ2-5
v_call: TRBV5-4
clone_size: few
d_call: .
cdr3_aa: CASSLSWFMETQYF
cdr3_nt: TGTGCCAGCAGCTTGTCATGGTTCATGGAGACCCAGTACTTC

j_call: TRBJ1-6
v_call: TRBV11-2
clone_size: .
d_call: .
cdr3_aa: CASTSVSSYNSPLHF
cdr3_nt: TGTGCCAGCACCTCCGTTAGCTCCTATAATTCACCCCTCCACTTT

j_call: TRBJ2-3
v_call: TRBV7-6
clone_size: many
d_call: .
cdr3_aa: CASSRTNRVDTQYF
cdr3_nt: TGTGCCAGCAGCCGAACGAACAGGGTAGATACGCAGTATTTT

j_call: TRBJ1-6
v_call: TRBV20-1
clone_size: .
d_call: .
cdr3_aa: CSARVELNSPLHF
cdr3_nt: TGCAGTGCTAGAGTGGAACTCAATTCACCCCTCCACTTT

j_call: TRBJ2-2
v_call: TRBV7-8
clone_size: many
d_call: TRBD2
cdr3_aa: CASSPRLAPTGELFF
cdr3_nt: TGTGCCAGCAGCCCACGACTAGCTCCCACCGGGGAGCTGTTTTTT

j_call: TRBJ1-1
v_call: TRBV4-3
clone_size: .
d_call: .
cdr3_aa: CASSQGGQNTEAFF
cdr3_nt: TGCGCCAGCAGCCAAGGAGGCCAGAACACTGAAGCTTTCTTT

j_call: TRBJ2-5
v_call: TRBV12-3/TRBV12-4
clone_size: many
d_call: .
cdr3_aa: CASSLNPTGRETQYF
cdr3_nt: TGTGCCAGCAGTTTAAACCCAACAGGGAGAGAGACCCAGTACTTC

j_call: TRBJ2-1
v_call: TRBV6-2/TRBV6-3
clone_size: .
d_call: TRBD2
cdr3_aa: CATYPGGGTYNEHFF
cdr3_nt: TGTGCCACCTACCCAGGCGGGGGAACCTACAATGAGCATTTCTTC

j_call: TRBJ2-5
v_call: TRBV7-2
clone_size: .
d_call: TRBD2
cdr3_aa: CASSSKASGGLGETQYF
cdr3_nt: TGTGCCAGCAGCTCAAAGGCTAGCGGGGGGTTAGGGGAGACCCAGTACTTC

j_call: TRBJ2-2
v_call: TRBV29-1
clone_size: many
d_call: .
cdr3_aa: CSVPRGTGELFF
cdr3_nt: TGCAGCGTTCCTCGGGGTACCGGGGAGCTGTTTTTT

j_call: TRBJ1-5
v_call: TRBV7-9
clone_size: .
d_call: .
cdr3_aa: CASNPGDGGQPQHF
cdr3_nt: TGTGCCAGCAACCCAGGGGACGGAGGGCAGCCCCAGCATTTT

j_call: TRBJ2-7
v_call: TRBV15
clone_size: many
d_call: TRBD1
cdr3_aa: CATSSGTGPEQYF
cdr3_nt: TGTGCCACCAGTTCCGGGACAGGGCCCGAGCAGTACTTC

j_call: TRBJ1-6
v_call: TRBV6-5
clone_size: .
d_call: .
cdr3_aa: CASSYNGDSPLHF
cdr3_nt: TGTGCCAGCAGTTATAATGGTGATTCACCCCTCCACTTT

j_call: TRBJ1-1
v_call: TRBV7-6
clone_size: few
d_call: .
cdr3_aa: CASSTDAGNTEAFF
cdr3_nt: TGTGCCAGCAGCACGGACGCTGGGAACACTGAAGCTTTCTTT

j_call: TRBJ1-4
v_call: TRBV20-1
clone_size: few
d_call: .
cdr3_aa: CSVRRPNEKLFF
cdr3_nt: TGCAGTGTCCGACGCCCAAATGAAAAACTGTTTTTT

j_call: TRBJ2-1
v_call: TRBV7-2
clone_size: .
d_call: .
cdr3_aa: CASSPDQGLSYYNDQFF
cdr3_nt: TGTGCCAGCAGCCCAGACCAGGGACTTTCCTACTACAATGATCAGTTCTTC

j_call: TRBJ1-6
v_call: TRBV5-4
clone_size: .
d_call: .
cdr3_aa: CASSLPRDNSPLHF
cdr3_nt: TGTGCCAGCAGCTTACCGCGAGATAATTCACCCCTCCACTTT

j_call: TRBJ1-6
v_call: TRBV7-2
clone_size: few
d_call: .
cdr3_aa: CASSLRRLGYSNSPLHF
cdr3_nt: TGTGCCAGCAGCTTACGTCGGTTAGGGTACTCTAATTCACCCCTCCACTTT

j_call: TRBJ2-3
v_call: TRBV5-1
clone_size: .
d_call: .
cdr3_aa: CASSLALSGGTDTQYF
cdr3_nt: TGCGCCAGCAGCTTGGCGCTGTCCGGGGGCACAGATACGCAGTATTTT

j_call: TRBJ2-5
v_call: TRBV20-1
clone_size: few
d_call: TRBD2
cdr3_aa: CSARGVLAGRVQETQYF
cdr3_nt: TGCAGTGCTAGAGGCGTACTAGCGGGGCGAGTCCAAGAGACCCAGTACTTC

j_call: TRBJ2-3
v_call: TRBV10-3
clone_size: .
d_call: TRBD2
cdr3_aa: CAISESSGGPLTDTQYF
cdr3_nt: TGTGCCATCAGTGAGAGTAGCGGGGGGCCCCTCACAGATACGCAGTATTTT

j_call: TRBJ2-2
v_call: TRBV29-1
clone_size: many
d_call: .
cdr3_aa: CSVEKGAGELFF
cdr3_nt: TGCAGCGTTGAAAAGGGGGCCGGGGAGCTGTTTTTT

j_call: TRBJ2-1
v_call: TRBV3-1
clone_size: many
d_call: TRBD2
cdr3_aa: CASSPASGGYNEQFF
cdr3_nt: TGTGCCAGCAGCCCGGCTAGCGGGGGGTACAATGAGCAGTTCTTC

j_call: TRBJ1-4
v_call: TRBV3-2
clone_size: .
d_call: .
cdr3_aa: CASSQDQDSLTNEKLFF
cdr3_nt: TGTGCCAGCAGCCAAGATCAGGACAGCCTAACTAATGAAAAACTGTTTTTT

j_call: TRBJ1-2
v_call: TRBV19
clone_size: .
d_call: TRBD1
cdr3_aa: CASSLRLTTGNYGYTF
cdr3_nt: TGTGCCAGTAGTCTGCGCCTTACGACAGGGAACTATGGCTACACCTTC

j_call: TRBJ1-2
v_call: TRBV20-1
clone_size: few
d_call: TRBD1
cdr3_aa: CSATKQGRDYGYTF
cdr3_nt: TGCAGTGCAACCAAACAGGGGAGAGACTATGGCTACACCTTC

j_call: TRBJ2-3
v_call: TRBV18
clone_size: .
d_call: TRBD2
cdr3_aa: CAGARGSSTDTQYF
cdr3_nt: TGTGCCGGCGCGCGGGGGTCTAGCACAGATACGCAGTATTTT

j_call: TRBJ2-7
v_call: TRBV6-5
clone_size: few
d_call: TRBD2
cdr3_aa: CASSYGLAGAYEQYF
cdr3_nt: TGTGCCAGCAGTTACGGACTAGCGGGGGCCTACGAGCAGTACTTC

j_call: TRBJ2-7
v_call: TRBV3-1
clone_size: .
d_call: TRBD1
cdr3_aa: CASSQDRGFYEQYF
cdr3_nt: TGTGCCAGCAGCCAGGACAGGGGATTTTACGAGCAGTACTTC